The sequence of this T cell receptor (beta chain) was determined in a study of radiation and T cells in renal cell carcinoma. Study at large: Nephrectomy followed 15 Gy stereotactic body radiation by 4 weeks. General study points: Without pretreatment biopsies, baseline tumor clonotype presence was undetermined.

Some clones are missing from TCRdb's copy, which holds only in-frame ones; the method was immunoSEQ multiplex PCR. In the table there are roughly 150,000 clones, roughly 87% of which are singletons. Time point reported: blood 2 weeks post-SBRT. Treatment of the sample: 15 Gy SBRT to primary tumor, nephrectomy 4 weeks later. Serial blood draws occurred at baseline and 2 and 4 weeks post-SBRT. In this sample, this clone turned up once. The antigen is unknown. The clonotype was recovered from a woman aged 45-65 years with renal cell carcinoma. The sample was blood, taken from a patient whose treatment included radiotherapy and nephrectomy.

As DNA, the CDR3 is TGTGCCAGTAGTAAGACACGGGACAGTAATGAAAAACTGTTTTTT. Its protein is CASSKTRDSNEKLFF. V and J are TRBV19 and TRBJ1-4, with 7 bases lining up with TRBD1. Looked up from germline, CDR1 is LNHDA and CDR2 is SQIVND (reference sequence). Germline trimming cut 4 bases from V and 4 bases from J; bases unmatched to any gene: 6. CDR3 size: 15 residues.